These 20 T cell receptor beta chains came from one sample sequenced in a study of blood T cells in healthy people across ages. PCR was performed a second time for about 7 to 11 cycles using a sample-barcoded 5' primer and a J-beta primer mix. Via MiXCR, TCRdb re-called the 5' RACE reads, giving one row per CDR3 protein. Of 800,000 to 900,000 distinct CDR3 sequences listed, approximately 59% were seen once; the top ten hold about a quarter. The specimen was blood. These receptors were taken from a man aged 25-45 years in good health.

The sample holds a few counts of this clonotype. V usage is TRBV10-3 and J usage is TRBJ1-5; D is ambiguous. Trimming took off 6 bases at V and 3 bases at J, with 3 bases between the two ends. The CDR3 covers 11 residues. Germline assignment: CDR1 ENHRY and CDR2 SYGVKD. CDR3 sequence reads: CAISSNQPQHF. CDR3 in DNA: TGTGCCATCAGCTCCAATCAGCCCCAGCATTTT.

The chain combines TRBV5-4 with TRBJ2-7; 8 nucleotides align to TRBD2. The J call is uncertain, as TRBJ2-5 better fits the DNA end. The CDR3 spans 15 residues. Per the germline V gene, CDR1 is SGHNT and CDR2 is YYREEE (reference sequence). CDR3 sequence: CASSLWIAGKQTQYF. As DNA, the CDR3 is TGTGCCAGCAGCTTGTGGATAGCGGGGAAACAGACCCAGTACTTC.

In nucleotides, the CDR3 is TGTGCCAGCAGCCCAATAAACAGGGAGGACACAGATACGCAGTATTTT. Protein product: CASSPINREDTDTQYF. This rearrangement joins TRBV9 to TRBJ2-3; D tentatively reads TRBD1 or TRBD2 (6 bases each). Germline V gives CDR1 SGDLS, CDR2 YYNGEE. Trimming pared 4 bases from V and 2 bases from J, leaving 17 bases between. The CDR3 contains 16 residues. Based on the CDR3 plus reference TRBV9 and TRBJ2-3, the full variable domain is DSGVTQTPKHLITATGQRVTLRCSPRSGDLSVYWYQQSLDQGLQFLIQYYNGEERAKGNILERFSAQQFPDLHSELNLSSLELGDSALYFCASSPINREDTDTQYFGPGTRLTVL.

The DNA for the CDR3 is TGCAGTGCTAGAGGGAGAAGCTCGGATACGCAGTATTTT. Its protein is CSARGRSSDTQYF. The chain has TRBV20-1 and TRBJ2-3; D gene uncertain. V gave up 1 base and J gave up 6 bases, with 11 bases separating them. The CDR3 runs to 13 residues. CDR1 is DFQATT, CDR2 SNEGSKA, per germline (reference sequence).

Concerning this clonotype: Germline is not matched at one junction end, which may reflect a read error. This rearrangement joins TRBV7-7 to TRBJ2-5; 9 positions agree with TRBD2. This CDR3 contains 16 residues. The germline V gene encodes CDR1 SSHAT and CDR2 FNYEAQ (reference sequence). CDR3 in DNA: TGTGCTAGCAGCCCCCAGGTAGCGGGGGCCCAAGAGACCCAGTACTTC. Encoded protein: CASSPQVAGAQETQYF.

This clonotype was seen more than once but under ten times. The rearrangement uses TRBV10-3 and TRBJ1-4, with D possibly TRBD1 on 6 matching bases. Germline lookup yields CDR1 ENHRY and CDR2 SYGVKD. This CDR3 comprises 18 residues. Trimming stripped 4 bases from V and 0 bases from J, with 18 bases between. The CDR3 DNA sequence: TGTGCCATCAGTGGGGGCGACAGGACAAGTGCAACTAATGAAAAACTGTTTTTT. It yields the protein CAISGGDRTSATNEKLFF.

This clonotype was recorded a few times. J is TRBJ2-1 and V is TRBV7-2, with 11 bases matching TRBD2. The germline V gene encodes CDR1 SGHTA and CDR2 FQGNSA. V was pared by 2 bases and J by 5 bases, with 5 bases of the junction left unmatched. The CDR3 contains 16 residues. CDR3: CASSLIALAGDNEQFF. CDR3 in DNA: TGTGCCAGCAGCTTAATCGCACTAGCGGGGGACAATGAGCAGTTCTTC. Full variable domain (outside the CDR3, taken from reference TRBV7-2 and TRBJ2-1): GAGVSQSPSNKVTEKGKDVELRCDPISGHTALYWYRQSLGQGLEFLIYFQGNSAPDKSGLPSDRFSAERTGGSVSTLTIQRTQQEDSAVYLCASSLIALAGDNEQFFGPGTRLTVL.

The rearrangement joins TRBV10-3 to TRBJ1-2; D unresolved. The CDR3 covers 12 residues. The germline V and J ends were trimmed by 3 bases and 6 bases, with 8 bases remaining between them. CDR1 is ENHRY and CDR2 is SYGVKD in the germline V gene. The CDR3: CAISDGQHGYTF. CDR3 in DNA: TGTGCCATCAGTGACGGGCAGCATGGCTACACCTTC.

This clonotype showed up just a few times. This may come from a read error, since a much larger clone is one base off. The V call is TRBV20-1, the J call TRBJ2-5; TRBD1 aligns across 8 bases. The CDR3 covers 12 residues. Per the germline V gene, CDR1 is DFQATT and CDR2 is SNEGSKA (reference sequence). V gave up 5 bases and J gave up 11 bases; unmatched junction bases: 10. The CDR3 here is CSAFGQGSEQYF. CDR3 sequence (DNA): TGCAGTGCTTTTGGACAGGGTTCTGAGCAGTACTTC.

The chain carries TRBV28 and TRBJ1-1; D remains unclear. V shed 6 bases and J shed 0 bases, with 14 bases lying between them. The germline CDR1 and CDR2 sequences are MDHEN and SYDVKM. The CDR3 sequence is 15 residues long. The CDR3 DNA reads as TGTGCCAGCAGCTCCCCTGTCGCTATGAACACTGAAGCTTTCTTT. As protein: CASSSPVAMNTEAFF.

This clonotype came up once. In DNA form, the CDR3 reads TGTGCCAGCAGGACAGGGTTCAAAAACATTCAGTACTTC. Amino acid sequence: CASRTGFKNIQYF. The chain couples TRBV6-5 to TRBJ2-4; TRBD1 aligns across 7 bases. CDR3 length equals 13 residues. Germline V lookup: CDR1 MNHEY, CDR2 SVGAGI. V was clipped by 6 bases and J by 3 bases; unmatched bases: 2.

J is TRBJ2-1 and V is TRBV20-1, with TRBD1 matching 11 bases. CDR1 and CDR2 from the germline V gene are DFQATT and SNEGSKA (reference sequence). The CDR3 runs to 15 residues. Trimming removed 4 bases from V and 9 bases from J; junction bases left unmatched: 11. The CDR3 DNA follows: TGCAGTGCTAAGGGACCGGGACAGGGGGGAGGTGAGCAGTTCTTC. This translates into CSAKGPGQGGGEQFF.

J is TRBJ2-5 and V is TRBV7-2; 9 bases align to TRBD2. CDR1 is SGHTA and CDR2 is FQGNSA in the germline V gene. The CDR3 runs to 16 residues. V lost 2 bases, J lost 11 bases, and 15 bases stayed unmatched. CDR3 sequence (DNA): TGTGCCAGCAGCTTAAAAGCGGGAGGAGTCCACAATGAGCAGTACTTC. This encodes CASSLKAGGVHNEQYF.

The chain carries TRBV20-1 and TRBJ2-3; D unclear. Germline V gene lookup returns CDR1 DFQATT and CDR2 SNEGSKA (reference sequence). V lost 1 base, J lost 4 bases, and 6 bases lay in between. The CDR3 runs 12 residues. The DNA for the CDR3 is TGCAGTGCTAGAGGGGGTGCAGATACGCAGTATTTT. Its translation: CSARGGADTQYF.

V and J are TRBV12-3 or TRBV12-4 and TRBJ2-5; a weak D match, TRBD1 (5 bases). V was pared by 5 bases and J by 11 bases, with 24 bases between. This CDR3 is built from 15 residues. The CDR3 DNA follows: TGTGCCAGCAGTCCAGGGTACGCCCTTTACAATGAGCAGTACTTC. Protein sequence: CASSPGYALYNEQYF.

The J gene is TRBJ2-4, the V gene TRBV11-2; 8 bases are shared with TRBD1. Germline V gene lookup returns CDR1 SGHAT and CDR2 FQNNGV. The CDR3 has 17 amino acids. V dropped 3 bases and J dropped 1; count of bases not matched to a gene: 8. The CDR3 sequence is CASSLWTGLGAKNIQYF. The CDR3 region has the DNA TGTGCCAGCAGCTTGTGGACAGGGCTCGGGGCCAAAAACATTCAGTACTTC. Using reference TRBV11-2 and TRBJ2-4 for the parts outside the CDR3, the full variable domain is EAGVAQSPRYKIIEKRQSVAFWCNPISGHATLYWYQQILGQGPKLLIQFQNNGVVDDSQLPKDRFSAERLKGVDSTLKIQPAKLEDSAVYLCASSLWTGLGAKNIQYFGAGTRLSVL.

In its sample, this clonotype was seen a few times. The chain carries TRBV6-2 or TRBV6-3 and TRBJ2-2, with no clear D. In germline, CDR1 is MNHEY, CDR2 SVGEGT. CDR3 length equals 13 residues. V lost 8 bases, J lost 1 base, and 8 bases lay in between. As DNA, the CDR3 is TGTGCCAGCCGCACAGTGAACACCGGGGAGCTGTTTTTT. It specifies CASRTVNTGELFF.

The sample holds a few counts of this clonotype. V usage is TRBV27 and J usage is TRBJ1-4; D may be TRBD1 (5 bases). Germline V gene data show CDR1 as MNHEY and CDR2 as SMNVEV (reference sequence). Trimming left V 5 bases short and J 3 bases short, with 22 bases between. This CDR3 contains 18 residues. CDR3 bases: TGTGCCAGCAGTAATACCGGGACGGGAGGCTGGGCTAATGAAAAACTGTTTTTT. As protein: CASSNTGTGGWANEKLFF.

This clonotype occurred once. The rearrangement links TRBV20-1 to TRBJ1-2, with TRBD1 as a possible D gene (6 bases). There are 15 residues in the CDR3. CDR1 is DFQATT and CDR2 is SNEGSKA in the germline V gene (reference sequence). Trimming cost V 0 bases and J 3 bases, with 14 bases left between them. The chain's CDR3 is CSARDWGAFDYGYTF. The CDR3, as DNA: TGCAGTGCTAGAGATTGGGGGGCGTTTGACTATGGCTACACCTTC.

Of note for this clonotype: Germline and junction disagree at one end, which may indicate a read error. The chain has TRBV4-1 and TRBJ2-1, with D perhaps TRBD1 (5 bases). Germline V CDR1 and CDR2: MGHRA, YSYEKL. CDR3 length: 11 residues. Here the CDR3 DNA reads TGCGTCAGCAGCCCAGGGTCTCAGCAGTTCTTC. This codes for CVSSPGSQQFF.